The rows below give T cell receptor beta chains drawn from one sample of a study of blood T cell repertoires in COVID-19. The method was immunoSEQ multiplex PCR; TCRdb's version includes in-frame clones alone and lacks a portion of them. The sample yields tens of thousands of clones, about 80% seen once. The sample was peripheral blood. Receptors were obtained from a woman aged 55-69 years with acute or convalescent COVID-19. The CDR3 runs from the conserved cysteine through the conserved F or W. D genes are given only for firm matches. Rows give clone size only sometimes, using once, few, many, or a class for an expanded clone.

D gene: -; clone size: -; J gene: TRBJ2-7; V gene: TRBV7-2; CDR3 protein: CASSLGRDFTTLGQYF; CDR3 DNA: TGTGCCAGCAGCTTGGGCCGGGACTTCACTACCTTAGGGCAGTACTTC
D gene: -; clone size: -; J gene: TRBJ2-4; V gene: TRBV12-3/TRBV12-4; CDR3 protein: CASSTSTKNIQYF; CDR3 DNA: TGTGCCAGCAGTACTAGCACCAAAAACATTCAGTACTTC
D gene: -; clone size: -; J gene: TRBJ2-7; V gene: TRBV28; CDR3 protein: CASTPNDNTYEQYF; CDR3 DNA: TGTGCCAGCACTCCCAACGATAACACCTACGAGCAGTACTTC
D gene: -; clone size: -; J gene: TRBJ2-7; V gene: TRBV29-1; CDR3 protein: CSPGRRVGEYEQYF; CDR3 DNA: TGCAGCCCAGGGAGGCGGGTGGGGGAATACGAGCAGTACTTC
D gene: TRBD2; clone size: -; J gene: TRBJ2-3; V gene: TRBV6-5; CDR3 protein: CASSYSPGGRDTQYF; CDR3 DNA: TGTGCCAGCAGTTACTCGCCCGGGGGGAGAGATACGCAGTATTTT
D gene: TRBD1; clone size: once; J gene: TRBJ1-2; V gene: TRBV7-9; CDR3 protein: CASSLEDRGDGYTF; CDR3 DNA: TGTGCCAGCAGCTTAGAGGACAGGGGGGATGGCTACACCTTC
D gene: -; clone size: -; J gene: TRBJ1-1; V gene: TRBV5-1; CDR3 protein: CASSPGLANTEAFF; CDR3 DNA: TGCGCCAGCAGCCCCGGACTGGCGAACACTGAAGCTTTCTTT
D gene: TRBD1; clone size: once; J gene: TRBJ1-3; V gene: TRBV28; CDR3 protein: CASSLDRVGNTIYF; CDR3 DNA: TGTGCCAGCAGTTTGGACAGGGTTGGAAACACCATATATTTT
D gene: TRBD2; clone size: -; J gene: TRBJ2-3; V gene: TRBV30; CDR3 protein: CAWSPGGSTDTQYF; CDR3 DNA: TGTGCCTGGAGTCCCGGGGGGAGCACAGATACGCAGTATTTT
D gene: TRBD1; clone size: -; J gene: TRBJ2-2; V gene: TRBV18; CDR3 protein: CASSPSRTGIRTGELFF; CDR3 DNA: TGTGCCAGCTCACCGTCGCGGACAGGGATTAGAACCGGGGAGCTGTTTTTT
D gene: TRBD1; clone size: -; J gene: TRBJ1-4; V gene: TRBV5-1; CDR3 protein: CASSGQGANEKLFF; CDR3 DNA: TGCGCCAGCAGCGGACAGGGCGCTAATGAAAAACTGTTTTTT
D gene: TRBD1; clone size: once; J gene: TRBJ1-5; V gene: TRBV5-1; CDR3 protein: CASSLGQGAMEPQHF; CDR3 DNA: TGCGCCAGCAGCTTGGGCCAGGGGGCGATGGAGCCCCAGCATTTT
D gene: TRBD2; clone size: -; J gene: TRBJ2-3; V gene: TRBV7-8; CDR3 protein: CASERGHTDTQYF; CDR3 DNA: TGTGCCAGCGAGCGGGGCCACACAGATACGCAGTATTTT
D gene: TRBD1; clone size: -; J gene: TRBJ1-1; V gene: TRBV2; CDR3 protein: CASRRRGRGGDTEAFF; CDR3 DNA: TGTGCCAGCAGAAGGAGGGGGCGCGGGGGGGACACTGAAGCTTTCTTT
D gene: -; clone size: -; J gene: TRBJ2-7; V gene: TRBV6-5; CDR3 protein: CASSLASYEQYF; CDR3 DNA: TGTGCCAGCAGTCTAGCGTCCTACGAGCAGTACTTC
D gene: TRBD1; clone size: -; J gene: TRBJ1-1; V gene: TRBV18; CDR3 protein: CASALLGTGDTEAFF; CDR3 DNA: TGTGCCAGCGCCCTTCTAGGGACAGGGGACACTGAAGCTTTCTTT
D gene: -; clone size: -; J gene: TRBJ1-6; V gene: TRBV2; CDR3 protein: CASSEARGAGNSPLHF; CDR3 DNA: TGTGCCAGCAGTGAAGCCCGGGGGGCAGGTAATTCACCCCTCCACTTT
D gene: -; clone size: -; J gene: TRBJ2-3; V gene: TRBV19; CDR3 protein: CASSTGPLDFSRDGTDTQYF; CDR3 DNA: TGTGCCAGTAGTACCGGGCCACTAGATTTTTCCCGTGATGGCACAGATACGCAGTATTTT
D gene: -; clone size: -; J gene: TRBJ2-7; V gene: TRBV3-1/TRBV3-2; CDR3 protein: CASSKGRTGAGGEQYF; CDR3 DNA: TGTGCCAGCAGCAAAGGGAGAACAGGGGCCGGGGGTGAGCAGTACTTC
D gene: -; clone size: -; J gene: TRBJ1-2; V gene: TRBV4-1; CDR3 protein: CASSQGLSHLGGYTF; CDR3 DNA: TGCGCCAGCAGCCAAGGTCTCTCCCACCTAGGAGGCTACACCTTC
D gene: -; clone size: -; J gene: TRBJ2-7; V gene: TRBV27; CDR3 protein: CASSLDSRGEQYF; CDR3 DNA: TGTGCCAGCAGCCTCGATTCGCGGGGCGAGCAGTACTTC
D gene: -; clone size: -; J gene: TRBJ1-5; V gene: TRBV28; CDR3 protein: CASSLLAGAYSNQPQHF; CDR3 DNA: TGTGCCAGCAGTTTACTTGCGGGGGCCTATAGCAATCAGCCCCAGCATTTT
D gene: TRBD2; clone size: once; J gene: TRBJ2-1; V gene: TRBV10-2; CDR3 protein: CASSVRASGGLLGNEQFF; CDR3 DNA: TGCGCCAGCAGTGTGAGGGCTAGCGGGGGGCTTCTTGGAAATGAGCAGTTCTTC
D gene: -; clone size: once; J gene: TRBJ1-2; V gene: TRBV12-3/TRBV12-4; CDR3 protein: CASSFKDNPTF; CDR3 DNA: TGTGCCAGCAGCTTCAAGGACAACCCCACCTTC
D gene: -; clone size: -; J gene: TRBJ1-5; V gene: TRBV19; CDR3 protein: CASSMRPNQPQHF; CDR3 DNA: TGTGCCAGTAGTATGCGGCCAAATCAGCCCCAGCATTTT
D gene: -; clone size: -; J gene: TRBJ2-6; V gene: TRBV28; CDR3 protein: CASTPGAFAGANVLTF; CDR3 DNA: TGTGCCAGCACCCCTGGGGCCTTCGCTGGGGCCAACGTCCTGACTTTC
D gene: TRBD1; clone size: -; J gene: TRBJ1-5; V gene: TRBV27; CDR3 protein: CASSLGGTGGQPQHF; CDR3 DNA: TGTGCCAGCAGTTTAGGGGGGACAGGGGGACAGCCCCAGCATTTT
D gene: -; clone size: -; J gene: TRBJ2-5; V gene: TRBV7-8; CDR3 protein: CASSPGLAGETQYF; CDR3 DNA: TGTGCCAGCAGCCCGGGACTCGCCGGGGAGACCCAGTACTTC
D gene: TRBD1; clone size: -; J gene: TRBJ2-4; V gene: TRBV7-2; CDR3 protein: CASSPMGQVPGKNIQYF; CDR3 DNA: TGTGCCAGCAGCCCGATGGGACAGGTTCCCGGCAAAAACATTCAGTACTTC
D gene: -; clone size: once; J gene: TRBJ2-1; V gene: TRBV6-6; CDR3 protein: CATRLQEGPGDEQFF; CDR3 DNA: TGTGCCACCAGACTTCAGGAGGGCCCGGGGGATGAGCAGTTCTTC
D gene: TRBD1; clone size: -; J gene: TRBJ2-6; V gene: TRBV18; CDR3 protein: CASSHLTGARTSGANVLTF; CDR3 DNA: TGTGCCAGCTCACACCTAACAGGGGCCAGAACCTCTGGGGCCAACGTCCTGACTTTC
D gene: -; clone size: -; J gene: TRBJ2-6; V gene: TRBV30; CDR3 protein: CAWKFGGSLSGANVLTF; CDR3 DNA: TGTGCCTGGAAATTCGGAGGGTCACTCTCTGGGGCCAACGTCCTGACTTTC